The entry below describes one T cell receptor (beta chain). The antigen remains undetermined. The sample is drawn from a study of stem cell transplantation in POMP-related autoinflammatory disease. Study-level points and caveats: Patients with PRAID showed a restricted number of unique TRB V-J gene pairings.

The CDR3 runs 13 residues. Germline assignment: CDR1 SGDLS and CDR2 YYNGEE. The V end lost 4 bases, the J end lost 6 bases, and 13 bases lay between the germline ends. TCRdb's copy holds only in-frame clones and misses some; the assay was immunoSEQ multiplex PCR. This sample yields roughly 1,200 clones, of which about 70% are seen a single time; roughly 60% belongs to the top ten. This chain uses TRBV9 with TRBJ2-5, with D perhaps being TRBD1 or TRBD2 (5 bases each). The origin of this receptor is a human donor in good health. The specimen sequenced was CD8+ T cells from PBMCs. The CDR3 spells CASSPGRGQTQYF. In nucleotides, the CDR3 is TGTGCCAGCAGCCCGGGACGCGGACAGACCCAGTACTTC.